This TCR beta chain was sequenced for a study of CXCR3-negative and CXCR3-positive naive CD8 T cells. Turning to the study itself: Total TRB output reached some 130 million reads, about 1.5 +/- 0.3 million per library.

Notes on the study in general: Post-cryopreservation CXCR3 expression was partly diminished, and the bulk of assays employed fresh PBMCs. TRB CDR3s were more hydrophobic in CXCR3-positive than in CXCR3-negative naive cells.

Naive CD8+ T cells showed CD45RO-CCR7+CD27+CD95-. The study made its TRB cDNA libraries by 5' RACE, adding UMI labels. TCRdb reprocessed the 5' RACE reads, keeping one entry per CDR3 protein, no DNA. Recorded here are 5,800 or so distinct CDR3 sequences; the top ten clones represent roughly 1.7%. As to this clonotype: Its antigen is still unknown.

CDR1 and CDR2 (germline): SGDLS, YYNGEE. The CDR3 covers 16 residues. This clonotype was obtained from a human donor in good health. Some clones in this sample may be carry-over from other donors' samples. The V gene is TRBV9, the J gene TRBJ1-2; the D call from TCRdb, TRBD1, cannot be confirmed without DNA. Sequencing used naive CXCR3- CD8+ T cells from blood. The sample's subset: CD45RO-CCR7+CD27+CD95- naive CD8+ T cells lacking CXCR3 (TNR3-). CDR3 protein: CASSVAQGGDSYGYTF.